Presented here are 32 T cell receptor beta chains from one specimen sequenced in a study of CD8+ T cells in alopecia areata. Following RNA extraction, reverse transcription yielded cDNA that acted as the sequencing template. Clones were read by immunoSEQ multiplex PCR, and TCRdb kept only the in-frame ones, dropping some. Of some 190,000 clones listed, approximately 60% are singletons. The treatment: oral pan-JAK inhibitor, 5-10 mg twice daily. The input for sequencing was CD4+ T cells sorted from blood, taken at week 4, from a patient treated with tofacitinib. These receptor sequences come from a human donor with alopecia areata.

The chain has TRBV30 and TRBJ1-2, with no clear D. This CDR3 is built from 13 residues. Germline lookup yields CDR1 GTSNPN and CDR2 SVGIG (reference sequence). The ends were cut back, 2 bases at V and 4 bases at J, with 11 bases in the middle. CDR3 loop: CAWSPPPRYGYTF. The CDR3, as DNA: TGTGCCTGGAGTCCCCCGCCGCGCTATGGCTACACCTTC.

The rearrangement links TRBV6-1 to TRBJ1-5, with no clear D. CDR1 and CDR2 from the germline V gene are MNHNS and SASEGT. V was cut by 0 bases and J by 0 bases, with 15 bases left in between. The CDR3 contains 18 residues. The DNA of the CDR3 is TGTGCCAGCAGTGAAGCGCAATTAGGCAGACCTAGCAATCAGCCCCAGCATTTT. Translating gives CASSEAQLGRPSNQPQHF.

The rearrangement uses TRBV5-1 and TRBJ1-1; 7 bases match TRBD1. The V gene end was trimmed by 4 bases and the J gene end by 4 bases; junction bases not matched to a gene: 4. CDR1 is SGHRS and CDR2 is YFSETQ in the germline V gene. This CDR3 has 13 residues. The CDR3 protein is CASSVRQGTEAFF. CDR3 coding DNA: TGCGCCAGCAGCGTGAGACAGGGCACTGAAGCTTTCTTT.

This clone has just a few counts. The V call is TRBV7-2, the J call TRBJ2-7; D gene ambiguous. The CDR3 is made up of 13 amino acids. V lost 4 bases and J lost 7, with 14 bases in between. Germline loops: CDR1 SGHTA, CDR2 FQGNSA. The chain's CDR3 is CASSSALGREQYF. The CDR3 nucleotides are TGTGCCAGCAGCTCGGCCCTGGGCCGGGAGCAGTACTTC.

This chain uses TRBV29-1 with TRBJ2-3; D remains unclear. The germline V and J ends were trimmed by 4 bases and 0 bases, with 5 bases remaining between them. The germline CDR1 and CDR2 sequences are SQVTM and ANQGSEA. The CDR3 sequence is 12 residues long. CDR3 loop: CSVAQSTDTQYF. In DNA form, the CDR3 reads TGCAGCGTTGCTCAGAGCACAGATACGCAGTATTTT.

This chain connects TRBV18 to TRBJ2-7; D might be TRBD1 or TRBD2, each matching 5 bases. The length of the CDR3 is 13 residues. CDR1 is KGHSH, CDR2 LQKENI, per germline. The V and J ends lost 6 bases and 7 bases respectively, with 16 bases between them. The chain's CDR3 is CASSGDGRGEQYF. CDR3 sequence (DNA): TGTGCCAGCTCCGGGGACGGCCGTGGGGAGCAGTACTTC.

The gene calls are TRBV2 and TRBJ1-1; perhaps TRBD1 as D (6 bases). The V gene's germline CDR1 is SNHLY and CDR2 FYNNEI. Trimming shortened V by 4 bases and J by 7 bases, and 16 bases separated the two germline ends. The CDR3 length is 14 residues. The CDR3 coding sequence is TGTGCCAGCAGTGGGGTCTCGGCCAGGGGTGAAGCTTTCTTT. The encoded protein is CASSGVSARGEAFF. The full variable domain, completed using reference TRBV2 and TRBJ1-1, is EPEVTQTPSHQVTQMGQEVILRCVPISNHLYFYWYRQILGQKVEFLVSFYNNEISEKSEIFDDQFSVERPDGSNFTLKIRSTKLEDSAMYFCASSGVSARGEAFFGQGTRLTVV.

This clone was seen a few times. The J gene is TRBJ2-5, the V gene TRBV11-2; perhaps D is TRBD1 or TRBD2 (5 bases each). The CDR3 loop spans 15 amino acids. V lost 6 bases and J 5 bases, leaving 19 bases between the germline ends. Germline assignment: CDR1 SGHAT and CDR2 FQNNGV. The CDR3 region is CASSRDGRGEETQYF. The CDR3 DNA sequence: TGTGCCAGCAGTCGCGACGGTCGAGGGGAGGAGACCCAGTACTTC.

V is TRBV27 and J is TRBJ2-5, with 7 bases identical to TRBD1. The germline V gene encodes CDR1 MNHEY and CDR2 SMNVEV (reference sequence). V lost 5 bases to trimming and J lost 5 bases; unmatched junction nucleotides: 8. The CDR3 has 14 amino acids. In DNA form, the CDR3 reads TGTGCCAGCAGTGGTTCAGGGGGACGGGAGACCCAGTACTTC. It specifies CASSGSGGRETQYF.

The chain links TRBV20-1 to TRBJ2-7; no reliable D call. With 5 bases removed from V and 8 bases from J, the gap between germline ends came to 10 bases. CDR1 is DFQATT and CDR2 is SNEGSKA in the germline V gene (reference sequence). This CDR3 is 10 amino acids long. This chain's CDR3 is CSASTFQQYF. CDR3 coding DNA: TGCAGTGCTTCGACTTTCCAGCAGTACTTC.

The rearrangement links TRBV19 to TRBJ2-3, with D maybe TRBD2 (5 bases). This CDR3 spans 16 amino acids. V lost 7 bases and J lost 4, with 21 bases in between. The germline CDR1 and CDR2 sequences are LNHDA and SQIVND (reference sequence). In DNA, the CDR3 is TGTGCCAGTATCCCCCCCGGGATGGGTGGCCCAGATACGCAGTATTTT. This sequence encodes CASIPPGMGGPDTQYF.

This chain links TRBV6-5 with TRBJ2-1; unclear D gene. CDR3 length: 11 amino acids. V lost 2 bases and J 13 bases, leaving 9 bases between the germline ends. Per the germline V gene, CDR1 is MNHEY and CDR2 is SVGAGI. The CDR3 spells CASSYGSYQFF. The CDR3 bases are TGTGCCAGCAGTTACGGTTCCTACCAGTTCTTC.

This chain connects TRBV29-1 to TRBJ2-7; D perhaps matches TRBD2 (6 bases). The CDR3 is made up of 12 amino acids. Trimming removed 4 bases from V and 4 bases from J, with 11 bases in between. In germline, CDR1 is SQVTM, CDR2 ANQGSEA. The CDR3 sequence: CSVGGLWYEQYF. CDR3 bases: TGCAGCGTTGGGGGACTGTGGTACGAGCAGTACTTC.

This clone came up once. The chain joins TRBV9 to TRBJ2-7; 8 nucleotides align to TRBD1. V dropped 4 bases and J dropped 6; count of bases not matched to a gene: 12. CDR1 and CDR2 from the germline V gene are SGDLS and YYNGEE. The CDR3 consists of 15 residues. CDR3 loop: CASSPTTGVNREQYF. The CDR3, as DNA: TGTGCCAGCAGCCCTACGACAGGGGTTAATCGCGAGCAGTACTTC.

This clone was recorded only once. This chain uses TRBV7-2 with TRBJ2-3; the D gene is possibly TRBD1 (6 bases). Deletions cut 6 bases from V and 3 bases from J, with 16 bases between. Germline V gene sequence: CDR1 SGHTA, CDR2 FQGNSA. The CDR3 is made up of 15 amino acids. The CDR3 nucleotides read TGTGCCAGCAGTCTACAGGGTCTTTTTACAGATACGCAGTATTTT. This translates into CASSLQGLFTDTQYF.

This clone was seen a few times. For the CDR3, the DNA is TGTGCCAGCAGCCCCCGGGAGACCCAGTACTTC. Translated: CASSPRETQYF. The chain joins TRBV7-2 to TRBJ2-5; D unresolved. CDR1 is SGHTA, CDR2 FQGNSA, per germline. The CDR3 totals 11 residues. With 5 bases removed from V and 5 bases from J, the gap between germline ends came to 6 bases.

On this clone: This sample also contains other DNA sequences that code for the same CDR3. The gene calls are TRBV18 and TRBJ2-5, with D hard to call. The V end was cut by 0 bases, the J end by 5 bases, with 4 bases between. The CDR3 sequence is 12 residues long. Germline CDR1 is KGHSH and CDR2 is LQKENI. In DNA, the CDR3 is TGTGCCAGCTCACCACCGGGGGAGACCCAGTACTTC. It translates to CASSPPGETQYF.

This chain connects TRBV28 to TRBJ2-7; D may be TRBD1 (5 bases). The CDR3 is 13 residues long. CDR1 is MDHEN and CDR2 is SYDVKM in the germline V gene. The V end lost 10 bases, the J end lost 0 bases, and 13 bases lay between the germline ends. In nucleotides, the CDR3 is TGTGCCACCTGGGGCAGCAGCTCCTACGAGCAGTACTTC. Its protein product is CATWGSSSYEQYF.

This clone has a count of ten or more. J is TRBJ2-3 and V is TRBV7-6; 7 bases fit TRBD1. The CDR3 totals 16 residues. CDR1 and CDR2 (germline): SGHVS, FNYEAQ. Trimming at V came to 4 bases and at J to 2 bases, leaving 9 bases not matched to a gene. The CDR3: CASSSEGDSLTDTQYF. The CDR3 DNA sequence: TGTGCCAGCAGCTCAGAGGGGGACAGCCTCACAGATACGCAGTATTTT.

The chain uses TRBV2 and TRBJ1-5; D perhaps matches TRBD1 (5 bases). V lost 2 bases to trimming and J lost 11 bases, with 19 bases between them. This CDR3 region has 15 residues. The germline V gene has CDR1 SNHLY and CDR2 FYNNEI. CDR3 in DNA: TGTGCCAGCAGTGAACGGGGCGTTCGAATGAAGGCCCAGCATTTT. Translated, it gives CASSERGVRMKAQHF. Drawing the rest from reference TRBV2 and TRBJ1-5, the complete variable domain is EPEVTQTPSHQVTQMGQEVILRCVPISNHLYFYWYRQILGQKVEFLVSFYNNEISEKSEIFDDQFSVERPDGSNFTLKIRSTKLEDSAMYFCASSERGVRMKAQHFGDGTRLSIL.

The genes are TRBV28 and TRBJ2-6; 7 bases are shared with TRBD1. The germline V gene encodes CDR1 MDHEN and CDR2 SYDVKM. V lost 6 bases and J lost 0; bases outside the gene matches: 8. CDR3 length equals 17 residues. In nucleotides, the CDR3 is TGTGCCAGCAGCCCTCTAACAGGGGCCTCTGGGGCCAACGTCCTGACTTTC. Its protein is CASSPLTGASGANVLTF.

CDR3 sequence (DNA): TGTGCCTCCCGCAGGACTAGCGGTAACCTCTACGAGCAGTACTTC. Amino acid sequence: CASRRTSGNLYEQYF. V usage is TRBV27 and J usage is TRBJ2-7; 10 bases agree with TRBD2. Germline V gene lookup returns CDR1 MNHEY and CDR2 SMNVEV (reference sequence). V lost 11 bases and J lost 3; bases outside the gene matches: 13. This CDR3 is 15 amino acids long.

V and J are TRBV6-5 and TRBJ1-2, with TRBD1 identical over 9 bases. With V trimmed by 6 bases and J by 2 bases, 7 bases remained unmatched. The CDR3 is made up of 15 amino acids. CDR1 is MNHEY and CDR2 is SVGAGI in the germline V gene. The CDR3 protein is CASRVTGGPNYGYTF. In nucleotides, the CDR3 is TGTGCCAGCAGGGTGACAGGGGGACCGAACTATGGCTACACCTTC.

V usage is TRBV15 and J usage is TRBJ2-2, with a weak D call TRBD1 (8 bases). Trimming cost V 1 base and J 3 bases, with 12 bases left between them. Germline CDR1 reads LNHNV; CDR2 reads YYDKDF (reference sequence). The CDR3 runs 16 residues. CDR3 residues: CATSRGTGRDTGELFF. CDR3 DNA: TGTGCCACCAGCAGAGGGACAGGGAGGGACACCGGGGAGCTGTTTTTT.

This rearrangement joins TRBV7-9 to TRBJ1-2; D ambiguous. This CDR3 contains 19 residues. In germline, CDR1 is SEHNR, CDR2 FQNEAQ (reference sequence). V was pared by 5 bases and J by 5 bases, with 30 bases between. CDR3 sequence (DNA): TGTGCCAGCAGCCCTATCATCTCGGGTCTCGAGGGCGAGAGGTATGGCTACACCTTC. It yields the protein CASSPIISGLEGERYGYTF. Variable domain in full (rest from reference TRBV7-9 and TRBJ1-2): DTGVSQNPRHKITKRGQNVTFRCDPISEHNRLYWYRQTLGQGPEFLTYFQNEAQLEKSRLLSDRFSAERPKGSFSTLEIQRTEQGDSAMYLCASSPIISGLEGERYGYTFGSGTRLTVV.

This chain joins TRBV7-2 and TRBJ2-5; no reliable D call. There are 16 residues in the CDR3. Germline V gene sequence: CDR1 SGHTA, CDR2 FQGNSA. Trimming took off 1 base at V and 1 base at J, with 13 bases between the two ends. In DNA, the CDR3 is TGTGCCAGCAGCTTAGGATCAGCAGCCCGCCAAGAGACCCAGTACTTC. Translated, it gives CASSLGSAARQETQYF.

Here the CDR3 DNA reads TGTGCCAGCAGCCCCGCAGAGACCCAGTACTTC. Its translation is CASSPAETQYF. The chain has TRBV7-2 and TRBJ2-5, with no clear D. The germline CDR1 and CDR2 sequences are SGHTA and FQGNSA. The CDR3 extends over 11 amino acids. V was clipped by 5 bases and J by 4 bases, with 5 bases between them.

The rearrangement joins TRBV11-3 to TRBJ2-3; D call uncertain. V lost 3 bases to trimming and J lost 4 bases, with 5 bases between them. Germline V lookup: CDR1 SGHNT, CDR2 YENEEA. The CDR3 runs to 12 residues. The CDR3 spells CASSFRSDTQYF. DNA for the CDR3: TGTGCCAGCAGCTTCCGATCAGATACGCAGTATTTT.

The chain carries TRBV6-5 and TRBJ1-5, with a weak D call TRBD1 (5 bases). The germline V and J ends were trimmed by 6 bases and 9 bases, with 12 bases remaining between them. The CDR3 covers 12 residues. Germline-derived CDR1 and CDR2 are MNHEY and SVGAGI. For the CDR3, the DNA is TGTGCCAGCAGCCTCAGCGGGGGGCCCCAGCATTTT. Its protein is CASSLSGGPQHF.

This clone was seen a few times. The chain is built from TRBV5-6 and TRBJ1-1, with 7 nucleotides matching TRBD1. Per germline, CDR1 SGHDT and CDR2 YYEEEE. The length of the CDR3 is 16 residues. With V trimmed by 3 bases and J by 0 bases, 8 bases remained unmatched. The CDR3 DNA reads TGTGCCAGCAGCTCCTTAGGGACAGCCATGAACACTGAAGCTTTCTTT. Encoded protein: CASSSLGTAMNTEAFF.

The CDR3 DNA reads TGTGCCTGGAGTGGTTCTGGAAACACCATATATTTT. Translation gives CAWSGSGNTIYF. The rearrangement uses TRBV30 and TRBJ1-3; D remains unclear. Trimming pared 1 base from V and 1 base from J, leaving 2 bases between. This CDR3 is 12 amino acids long. Germline lookup yields CDR1 GTSNPN and CDR2 SVGIG (reference sequence).

V is TRBV15 and J is TRBJ1-2; possible D gene TRBD1, 6 bases. The CDR3 spans 13 residues. V was trimmed by 2 bases and J by 8 bases, leaving 12 bases between them. CDR1 and CDR2 (germline): LNHNV, YYDKDF (reference sequence). CDR3 DNA: TGTGCCACCAGCAGATCTCCAGGGGTAGGCTACACCTTC. This encodes CATSRSPGVGYTF.